This T cell receptor (beta chain) was profiled in a study of T cells in Graves' hyperthyroidism and ophthalmopathy. Study-wide points: Most thyroid clonotypes expanded above 0.001 were also detected in blood.

Absence of ophthalmopathy progression within 18 months defined stable Graves' hyperthyroidism. Hyperthyroidism had been newly diagnosed in patients aged 18 to 65, and its duration was under 2 months. The TCR beta CDR3 regions underwent amplification using RNA transcripts as the source. The primer set for the first-round RT-PCR of the TCR CDR3 was HTBI. TCRdb used MiXCR to reprocess the multiplex PCR reads, holding one entry per CDR3 protein. The sample yields around 480,000 distinct CDR3 sequences, approximately 15% seen once. V was pared by 4 bases and J by 5 bases, with 14 bases of the junction left unmatched. The CDR3 is 16 amino acids. CDR1 and CDR2 from the germline V gene are MGHRA and YSYEKL. The sample holds many counts of this clonotype. The antigen is unknown.

The sample consisted of blood. This clonotype was obtained from a woman under 30 with Graves' hyperthyroidism. The rearrangement links TRBV4-1 to TRBJ2-7, with 7 bases fitting TRBD2. DNA for the CDR3: TGCGCCAGCAGCCTTTACCCGGGACTAAAGTCCGACGAGCAGTACTTC. This codes for CASSLYPGLKSDEQYF.